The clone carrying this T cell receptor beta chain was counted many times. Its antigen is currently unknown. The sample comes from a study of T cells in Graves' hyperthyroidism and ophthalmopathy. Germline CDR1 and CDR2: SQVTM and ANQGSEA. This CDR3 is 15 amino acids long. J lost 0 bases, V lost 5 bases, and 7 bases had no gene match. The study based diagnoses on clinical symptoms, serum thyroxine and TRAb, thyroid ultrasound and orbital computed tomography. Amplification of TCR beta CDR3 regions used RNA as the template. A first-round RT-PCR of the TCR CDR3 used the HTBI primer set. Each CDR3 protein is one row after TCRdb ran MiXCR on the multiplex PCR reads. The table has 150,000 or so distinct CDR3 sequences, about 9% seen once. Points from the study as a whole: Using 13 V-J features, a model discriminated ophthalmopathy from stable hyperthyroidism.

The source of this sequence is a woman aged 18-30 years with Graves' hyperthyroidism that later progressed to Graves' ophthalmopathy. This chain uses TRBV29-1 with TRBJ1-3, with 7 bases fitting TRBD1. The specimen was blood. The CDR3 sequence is CSVSPGQNSGNTIYF. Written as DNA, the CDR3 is TGCAGCGTTAGTCCGGGACAGAACTCTGGAAACACCATATATTTT.